What follows are 11 T cell receptor beta chains derived from one specimen sequenced in a study of T cells in Graves' hyperthyroidism and ophthalmopathy. It was RNA transcripts that yielded the amplified TCR beta CDR3 regions. With the HTBI primer set, the TCR CDR3 went through a first round of RT-PCR. TCRdb used MiXCR to reprocess the multiplex PCR reads, holding one entry per CDR3 protein. The sample contains under 400,000 distinct CDR3 sequences, roughly 25% of which appear only once. The source material was blood. Receptors were obtained from a man aged 45 to 65 with Graves' hyperthyroidism.

The chain joins TRBV6-5 to TRBJ1-1; perhaps TRBD1 as D (6 bases). The CDR3 consists of 18 residues. V was trimmed by 0 bases and J by 0 bases, leaving 17 bases between them. Per germline, CDR1 MNHEY and CDR2 SVGAGI. The CDR3: CASSYSYEGDRLNTEAFF. In nucleotides, the CDR3 is TGTGCCAGCAGTTACTCGTACGAGGGGGATCGTTTGAACACTGAAGCTTTCTTT.

As for this clonotype: This is likely a read error, given that the CDR3 carries no conserved phenylalanine or tryptophan at its end. The chain employs TRBV6-2 or TRBV6-3 and TRBJ2-3, with 14 bases matching TRBD2. Looked up from germline, CDR1 is MNHEY and CDR2 is SVGEGT. This CDR3 has 15 amino acids. V was clipped by 6 bases and J by 4 bases; unmatched bases: 3. The CDR3 DNA sequence: TGTGCCAGCAGCGCGACTAGCGGGGGGGCAGATACGCAGTATCTT. It is translated as CASSATSGGADTQYL.

In the case of this clonotype: This may arise from a read error, as a much more abundant clone is one base away. This chain connects TRBV28 to TRBJ2-7; D uncertain. Germline V gene sequence: CDR1 MDHEN, CDR2 SYDVKM. The CDR3 consists of 12 residues. CDR3 DNA sequence: TGTGCCAGCAGTTTACCGTACTACGGGCAGTACTTC. This codes for CASSLPYYGQYF.

This clonotype was counted between two and nine times. The chain links TRBV7-6 to TRBJ2-5, with D unclear. Germline CDR1 and CDR2: SGHVS and FNYEAQ. CDR3 length: 15 residues. Trimming removed 5 bases at V and 2 bases at J, with 15 bases between. CDR3: CASSSSRLDQETQYF. The CDR3 bases are TGTGCCAGCAGCAGTTCAAGACTGGATCAAGAGACCCAGTACTTC.

This clonotype turned up a few times. The J gene is TRBJ2-7, the V gene TRBV5-6; D gene unclear. Germline V CDR1 and CDR2: SGHDT, YYEEEE. With 6 bases removed from V and 4 bases from J, the gap between germline ends came to 17 bases. CDR3 length: 14 amino acids. CDR3 in DNA: TGTGCCAGCACCCTGTTGAGTAGTAGTTACGAGCAGTACTTC. This translates into CASTLLSSSYEQYF.

There are many counts of this clonotype. This chain links TRBV11-2 with TRBJ2-7; TRBD2 agrees at 13 bases. The CDR3 runs 18 residues. Looked up from germline, CDR1 is SGHAT and CDR2 is FQNNGV. Trimming at V came to 4 bases and at J to 2 bases, leaving 11 bases not matched to a gene. CDR3 residues: CASSSRTSGSPFTYEQYF. In DNA, the CDR3 is TGTGCCAGCAGCTCACGGACTAGCGGGAGCCCCTTTACCTACGAGCAGTACTTC.

On this clonotype: This sequence may be a read error, since a much larger clone differs from it by one base. The V call is TRBV30, the J call TRBJ2-7; D uncertain. Germline CDR1 reads GTSNPN; CDR2 reads SVGIG (reference sequence). The CDR3 runs to 11 residues. The CDR3 spells CAWTHLHEEYF. As DNA, the CDR3 is TGTGCCTGGACCCACCTCCACGAGGAGTACTTC.

This clonotype was detected only a few times. V and J are TRBV12-3 or TRBV12-4 and TRBJ1-3; D remains ambiguous. V dropped 6 bases and J dropped 4 bases, with 7 bases sitting between them. The length of the CDR3 is 12 residues. CDR3 in amino acids: CASRKRGNTIYF. In DNA form, the CDR3 reads TGTGCCAGCAGAAAACGCGGAAACACCATATATTTT.

The sample holds a few counts of this clonotype. CDR3 DNA: TGTGCCAGCAGTCGACAGGGGTTAGGGGGAGGGCCGGGTGAGCAGTTCTTC. Protein product: CASSRQGLGGGPGEQFF. The V gene is TRBV6-2 or TRBV6-3, the J gene TRBJ2-1; D is possibly TRBD1 (8 bases). Trimming shortened V by 5 bases and J by 9 bases, and 26 bases separated the two germline ends. Germline assignment: CDR1 MNHEY and CDR2 SVGEGT. This CDR3 has 17 residues.

This chain links TRBV20-1 with TRBJ2-2; 11 bases align to TRBD1. From germline, CDR1 is DFQATT and CDR2 SNEGSKA (reference sequence). This CDR3 contains 13 residues. Trimming took 5 bases from V and 6 from J; bases not matched to a gene: 2. CDR3 coding DNA: TGCAGTGCTGGGACAGGGGGGTCCGGGGAGCTGTTTTTT. Translating gives CSAGTGGSGELFF.

V gene TRBV24-1 combines with J gene TRBJ2-1; 9 nucleotides agree with TRBD1. The length of the CDR3 is 16 residues. V trimming: 7 bases; J trimming: 0 bases; junction bases outside the gene matches: 6. CDR1 is KGHDR and CDR2 is SFDVKD in the germline V gene. The CDR3 nucleotides read TGTGCCACCAGCTCGGGGACAGGGACCTCCTACAATGAGCAGTTCTTC. Translating gives CATSSGTGTSYNEQFF.